What follows are 24 T cell receptor beta chains derived from one specimen sequenced in a study of Graves' ophthalmopathy and Graves' hyperthyroidism. Amplified material comprised TCR beta CDR3 regions derived from RNA transcripts. Second-round multiplex PCR came after first-round RT-PCR with HTBI primers. MiXCR, applied by TCRdb to the multiplex PCR reads, yields one record per CDR3 protein. Of about 500,000 distinct CDR3 sequences in the sample, 39% were seen once. Sequencing was done on a sample of peripheral blood or thyroid tissue (not recorded which). These receptors all stem from an adult man with Graves' hyperthyroidism.

As concerns this clonotype: A read error may account for a junction end that differs from germline. In nucleotides, the CDR3 is TGTGCCAGCAGCCTTGGGACAGGGAGTCGAGAGACCCACTACTTC. Translating gives CASSLGTGSRETHYF. The chain carries TRBV2 and TRBJ2-5, with TRBD1 matching over 9 bases. Germline assignment: CDR1 SNHLY and CDR2 FYNNEI. This CDR3 contains 15 residues.

CDR3 sequence (DNA): TGTGCCAGCAGTGAAGTAGGGAGCTCCTTTTTACCGACAGGGCAGATGAACACTGAAGCTTTCTTT. Amino acid sequence: CASSEVGSSFLPTGQMNTEAFF. The gene calls are TRBV7-3 and TRBJ1-1; 7 bases match TRBD1. This CDR3 contains 22 residues. Germline CDR1 SGHTA, CDR2 FQGTGA. Trimming took 6 bases from V and 0 from J; bases not matched to a gene: 28.

This clonotype was counted only a few times. Given a much more abundant clone one base away, this may be a read error. The chain has TRBV29-1 and TRBJ2-7; 8 nucleotides agree with TRBD1. Germline V gives CDR1 SQVTM, CDR2 ANQGSEA. The CDR3 consists of 15 residues. The J segment lost 3 bases and the V segment lost 4 bases, leaving 11 bases of the junction unmatched. Written as DNA, the CDR3 is TGCAGCGTTGTCCTCCGGGACAGGAGGTACTACGAGCAGTACTTC. Amino acids: CSVVLRDRRYYEQYF.

The chain is built from TRBV2 and TRBJ2-3; TRBD2 matches 10 bases. J gave up 4 bases and V 4 bases, and 5 bases lay outside the gene matches. This CDR3 region has 15 residues. CDR1 SNHLY and CDR2 FYNNEI come from the germline V gene. CDR3 sequence reads: CASSALAGLADTQYF. CDR3 in DNA: TGTGCCAGCAGTGCACTAGCGGGATTGGCAGATACGCAGTATTTT.

This clonotype was seen repeatedly, ten times or more. The chain carries TRBV7-9 and TRBJ1-1, with 7 bases identical to TRBD1. Losses at the gene ends were 5 bases for V and 3 bases for J; bases not matched to a gene: 6. Per germline, CDR1 SEHNR and CDR2 FQNEAQ (reference sequence). CDR3 length equals 14 residues. CDR3 region: CASSPRGLDTEAFF. The CDR3 region has the DNA TGTGCCAGCAGCCCAAGGGGGCTTGACACTGAAGCTTTCTTT.

This clonotype occurred many times. The rearrangement joins TRBV6-5 to TRBJ1-6; D unclear. The CDR3 consists of 13 residues. Germline V gene sequence: CDR1 MNHEY, CDR2 SVGAGI. V dropped 7 bases and J dropped 9 bases, with 13 bases sitting between them. CDR3 nucleotides: TGTGCCAGCACTCAAATGTCTGGTTCACCCCTCCACTTT. Its protein product is CASTQMSGSPLHF.

This clonotype was seen many times. The chain employs TRBV20-1 and TRBJ2-7; weak D call: TRBD2 (6 bases). V shed 3 bases and J shed 2 bases, with 8 bases lying between them. CDR1 DFQATT and CDR2 SNEGSKA come from the germline V gene (reference sequence). This CDR3 contains 12 residues. CDR3 in amino acids: CSARGGTYEQYF. In DNA form, the CDR3 reads TGCAGTGCTAGGGGAGGAACCTACGAGCAGTACTTC.

In regard to this clonotype: This may be a read error: a much more frequent sequence differs by one nucleotide. J is TRBJ1-2 and V is TRBV19, with no clear D. V was shortened by 3 bases and J by 8 bases, with 13 bases between the two germline ends. CDR1 is LNHDA, CDR2 SQIVND, per germline (reference sequence). This CDR3 has 13 residues. The CDR3 DNA sequence: TGTGCCAGTAGTATGGATCCCACAGTCGGCTACACCTTC. It yields the protein CASSMDPTVGYTF.

The sample holds many counts of this clonotype. The chain combines TRBV7-9 with TRBJ1-3; a possible D gene is TRBD1 (5 bases). CDR3 size: 15 residues. V gave up 4 bases and J gave up 0 bases, with 10 bases separating them. Per germline, CDR1 SEHNR and CDR2 FQNEAQ (reference sequence). CDR3 sequence reads: CASSSPGLSGNTIYF. In DNA, the CDR3 is TGTGCCAGCAGCTCACCGGGGCTCTCTGGAAACACCATATATTTT. The entire variable domain, with the rest obtained from reference TRBV7-9 and TRBJ1-3, is as follows: DTGVSQNPRHKITKRGQNVTFRCDPISEHNRLYWYRQTLGQGPEFLTYFQNEAQLEKSRLLSDRFSAERPKGSFSTLEIQRTEQGDSAMYLCASSSPGLSGNTIYFGEGSWLTVV.

This clonotype appeared many times. The V gene is TRBV10-3, the J gene TRBJ1-5; D not resolved. Trimming shortened V by 5 bases and J by 0 bases, and 20 bases separated the two germline ends. This CDR3 spans 18 amino acids. Germline V gene lookup returns CDR1 ENHRY and CDR2 SYGVKD. In nucleotides, the CDR3 is TGTGCCATCAGTAATTACCCCAGGACCCCTCTTAGCAATCAGCCCCAGCATTTT. Its translation is CAISNYPRTPLSNQPQHF.

The chain combines TRBV20-1 with TRBJ1-5; maybe TRBD1 (6 bases). The CDR3 is made up of 15 amino acids. In germline, CDR1 is DFQATT, CDR2 SNEGSKA (reference sequence). The V end lost 1 base, the J end lost 4 bases, and 14 bases lay between the germline ends. Here the CDR3 reads CSARAGGPFNQPQHF. The CDR3 DNA reads as TGCAGTGCTAGAGCGGGGGGGCCGTTTAATCAGCCCCAGCATTTT.

The J gene is TRBJ1-4, the V gene TRBV20-1, with 8 bases matching TRBD1. The junction had 5 bases not matched to a gene; V was cut back by 5 bases and J by 6 bases. Germline lookup yields CDR1 DFQATT and CDR2 SNEGSKA (reference sequence). The CDR3 consists of 13 residues. The DNA for the CDR3 is TGCAGTGCTTCCCGACAGGGGTATGAAAAACTGTTTTTT. This encodes CSASRQGYEKLFF.

The chain is built from TRBV7-3 and TRBJ2-7; tentative D call: TRBD1 (5 bases). CDR1 is SGHTA, CDR2 FQGTGA, per germline. This CDR3 spans 12 amino acids. Between the trimmed V and J ends, which lost 2 bases and 5 bases, there was a span of 7 bases. The CDR3 nucleotides are TGTGCCAGCAGCTTATGGGGCAACGAGCAGTACTTC. Translation: CASSLWGNEQYF.

This clonotype came up once. The chain employs TRBV5-1 and TRBJ2-2; 10 bases are shared with TRBD1. CDR1 and CDR2 from the germline V gene are SGHRS and YFSETQ. The V gene end was trimmed by 4 bases and the J gene end by 4 bases; junction bases not matched to a gene: 7. This CDR3 has 16 amino acids. The chain's CDR3 is CASSTSGTGATGELFF. The CDR3, as DNA: TGCGCCAGCAGCACCTCAGGGACAGGGGCCACCGGGGAGCTGTTTTTT.

This clonotype was counted many times. V and J are TRBV12-3 or TRBV12-4 and TRBJ1-4, with unresolved D. CDR3 size: 14 residues. Trimming left V 3 bases short and J 8 bases short, with 13 bases between. CDR3 in amino acids: CASSFRITVEKLFF. DNA of the CDR3: TGTGCCAGCAGTTTCCGGATTACGGTCGAAAAACTGTTTTTT.

The table lists this clonotype with many counts. The genes are TRBV19 and TRBJ1-1; D is possibly TRBD1 (5 bases). V lost 7 bases and J 4 bases, leaving 13 bases between the germline ends. From germline, CDR1 is LNHDA and CDR2 SQIVND (reference sequence). This CDR3 has 13 residues. CDR3 protein: CASNGQGSTEAFF. The CDR3 DNA is TGTGCCAGTAATGGCCAGGGCTCCACTGAAGCTTTCTTT.

Turning to this clonotype: Since the CDR3 does not end with the conserved phenylalanine or tryptophan, this likely comes from a read error. The genes are TRBV11-2 and TRBJ2-7; 11 positions agree with TRBD2. The germline CDR1 and CDR2 sequences are SGHAT and FQNNGV. There are 15 residues in the CDR3. V was pared by 4 bases and J by 2 bases, with 4 bases of the junction left unmatched. This CDR3 reads CASSSPTSGAYEQYL. The DNA of the CDR3 is TGTGCCAGCAGCTCTCCGACTAGCGGGGCCTACGAGCAGTACTTG.

This clonotype was seen once. CDR3 DNA sequence: TGTGCCAGCAGCACTAGCGGTGACAGGGGCGACGAGACCCAGTACTTC. Residues: CASSTSGDRGDETQYF. The chain carries TRBV7-9 and TRBJ2-5; either TRBD1 or TRBD2 may supply D (8 bases each). V shed 5 bases and J shed 5 bases, with 21 bases lying between them. Germline loops: CDR1 SEHNR, CDR2 FQNEAQ (reference sequence). This CDR3 is 16 amino acids long.

This clonotype showed up many times. V usage is TRBV7-9 and J usage is TRBJ1-4; 7 bases line up with TRBD1. The CDR3 covers 16 residues. Trimming removed 1 base from V and 5 bases from J; junction bases left unmatched: 7. The V gene's germline CDR1 is SEHNR and CDR2 FQNEAQ (reference sequence). As DNA, the CDR3 is TGTGCCAGCAGCTTAGGTGACAGGGAGGGGAATGAAAAACTGTTTTTT. Encoded protein: CASSLGDREGNEKLFF.

This clonotype was seen a handful of times. The rearrangement uses TRBV30 and TRBJ2-7, with D possibly being TRBD1 (5 bases). The germline V gene encodes CDR1 GTSNPN and CDR2 SVGIG (reference sequence). Trimming pared 3 bases from V and 1 base from J, leaving 13 bases between. CDR3 length equals 14 residues. DNA for the CDR3: TGTGCCTGGAGGACGCCAGGGCGGTCCTACGAGCAGTACTTC. Translating gives CAWRTPGRSYEQYF.

This clonotype was observed at least ten times. This may come from a read error, since a much larger clone is one base off. The chain recombines TRBV7-9 with TRBJ1-6; 9 bases line up with TRBD1. Germline assignment: CDR1 SEHNR and CDR2 FQNEAQ (reference sequence). The V and J ends lost 1 base and 8 bases, in that order; junction bases with no gene match: 0. This CDR3 has 14 residues. This CDR3 is CASSLGQGDSPLHF. The CDR3 coding sequence is TGTGCCAGCAGCTTAGGACAGGGGGATTCACCCCTCCACTTT.

There are many counts of this clonotype. The V and J genes are TRBV2 and TRBJ2-5; the D is unclear. The CDR3 sequence is 15 residues long. Trimming took 1 base from V and 4 from J, leaving 13 bases between them. Looked up from germline, CDR1 is SNHLY and CDR2 is FYNNEI. As DNA, the CDR3 is TGTGCCAGCAGTGAAGGTGTACCCCGTTCAGAGACCCAGTACTTC. Translation: CASSEGVPRSETQYF.

For the CDR3, the DNA is TGTGCCTGGACTCCCTCTGGAAACACCATATATTTT. It yields the protein CAWTPSGNTIYF. The chain has TRBV30 and TRBJ1-3; no clear D gene. The CDR3 length is 12 residues. Per the germline V gene, CDR1 is GTSNPN and CDR2 is SVGIG (reference sequence). The V end lost 4 bases, the J end lost 0 bases, and 4 bases lay between the germline ends.

The CDR3: CASTSGNEKLFF. DNA for the CDR3: TGTGCCAGCACCTCAGGGAATGAAAAACTGTTTTTT. The chain couples TRBV2 to TRBJ1-4; D may be TRBD1 (5 bases). CDR1 is SNHLY, CDR2 FYNNEI, per germline. Trimming took 7 bases from V and 5 from J, leaving 8 bases between them. The CDR3 consists of 12 residues.